A selection of T cell receptor beta chains follows, all from one sample in a study of vaccination and CD4 T cells after COVID-19. TCRdb called the PCR reads again in MiXCR, with one record for every CDR3 protein. This sample carries fewer than 15,000 distinct CDR3 sequences, about 55% of them seen once, and the ten largest clones take roughly 9.1%. Antigen specificity for these receptors is unknown. This specimen was CD4+ T cells from blood, cultured in vitro, taken before SARS-CoV-2 vaccination. All receptors come from a human donor who had recovered from COVID-19. Both conserved end residues are part of each CDR3. A D gene is named only where the DNA matches it firmly. Some rows have no size entry. The others give once, few or many, or a class for an expanded clone.

clone_size: few; d_call: NA; v_call: TRBV7-6; j_call: TRBJ1-1; cdr3_nt: TGTGCCAGCAGCTTAGAAGGTCAAATAGGTGAAGCTTTCTTT; cdr3_aa: CASSLEGQIGEAFF
clone_size: few; d_call: NA; v_call: TRBV6-2/TRBV6-3; j_call: TRBJ2-7; cdr3_nt: TGTGCCGCCCAAGGTAACAACGAGCAGTACTTC; cdr3_aa: CAAQGNNEQYF
clone_size: NA; d_call: TRBD2; v_call: TRBV27; j_call: TRBJ2-1; cdr3_nt: TGTGCCACTACGGGACTAGCGGGAGGGGATTACAATGAGCAGTTCTTC; cdr3_aa: CATTGLAGGDYNEQFF
clone_size: NA; d_call: NA; v_call: TRBV7-9; j_call: TRBJ1-4; cdr3_nt: TGTGCCAGCAGCTTAGCCGGAAGCGAAAAACTGTTTTTT; cdr3_aa: CASSLAGSEKLFF
clone_size: NA; d_call: TRBD1; v_call: TRBV28; j_call: TRBJ1-1; cdr3_nt: TGTGCCAGCAAGATTTCGGACAGGGGGCCCACTGAAGCTTTCTTT; cdr3_aa: CASKISDRGPTEAFF
clone_size: NA; d_call: NA; v_call: TRBV6-2/TRBV6-3; j_call: TRBJ2-3; cdr3_nt: TGTGCCAGCAGCCCGGGGTGGGGGGGCTCTAGCACAGATACGCAGTATTTT; cdr3_aa: CASSPGWGGSSTDTQYF
clone_size: once; d_call: NA; v_call: TRBV7-3; j_call: TRBJ2-3; cdr3_nt: TGTGCCAGCAGCTTAAGGGGGTTGGCAGATACGCAGTATTTT; cdr3_aa: CASSLRGLADTQYF
clone_size: NA; d_call: TRBD2; v_call: TRBV18; j_call: TRBJ2-5; cdr3_nt: TGTGCCAGCTCACCACGACTAGCGCAAAATGGGGAGACCCAGTACTTC; cdr3_aa: CASSPRLAQNGETQYF
clone_size: few; d_call: TRBD1; v_call: TRBV20-1; j_call: TRBJ1-2; cdr3_nt: TGCAGTGCTAGTAGGACAGGGCACTATGGCTACACCTTC; cdr3_aa: CSASRTGHYGYTF
clone_size: NA; d_call: NA; v_call: TRBV5-1; j_call: TRBJ1-3; cdr3_nt: TGCGCCAGCAGCTTGGACTACTCTGGAAACACCATATATTTT; cdr3_aa: CASSLDYSGNTIYF
clone_size: NA; d_call: NA; v_call: TRBV10-3; j_call: TRBJ2-7; cdr3_nt: TGTGCCATCAGTGCAGGGACCCCTACGCCCTACGAGCAGTACTTC; cdr3_aa: CAISAGTPTPYEQYF
clone_size: NA; d_call: NA; v_call: TRBV5-1; j_call: TRBJ1-2; cdr3_nt: TGCGCCAGCAGCTTGGTGACATCTAGTGGCTACACCTTC; cdr3_aa: CASSLVTSSGYTF
clone_size: few; d_call: NA; v_call: TRBV7-2; j_call: TRBJ1-6; cdr3_nt: TGTGCCAGCAGCCTTACAGTGGATTCACCCCTCCACTTT; cdr3_aa: CASSLTVDSPLHF
clone_size: few; d_call: TRBD1; v_call: TRBV20-1; j_call: TRBJ1-2; cdr3_nt: TGCAGTGCAACCGGGACAGCGTATCGAGGCTATGGCTACACCTTC; cdr3_aa: CSATGTAYRGYGYTF
clone_size: NA; d_call: TRBD1; v_call: TRBV11-1; j_call: TRBJ1-1; cdr3_nt: TGTGCCAGCAGCCCCCACTCGGACAGGGGCACTGAAGCTTTCTTT; cdr3_aa: CASSPHSDRGTEAFF
clone_size: few; d_call: NA; v_call: TRBV20-1; j_call: TRBJ2-2; cdr3_nt: TGCAGTGTTTACAGGGTTGGGTCCGGGGAGCTGTTTTTT; cdr3_aa: CSVYRVGSGELFF
clone_size: NA; d_call: NA; v_call: TRBV28; j_call: TRBJ1-5; cdr3_nt: TGTCCCAGCAGCCCCCGTCCGGGGAAAAGCAATCAGCCCCAGCATTTT; cdr3_aa: CPSSPRPGKSNQPQHF
clone_size: NA; d_call: TRBD1; v_call: TRBV20-1; j_call: TRBJ1-2; cdr3_nt: TGCAGTGCTAGGTCACAGGGGGGTGGCTACACCTTC; cdr3_aa: CSARSQGGGYTF
clone_size: NA; d_call: NA; v_call: TRBV20-1; j_call: TRBJ1-2; cdr3_nt: TGCAGTGCCCGGACAGACAACTATGGCTACACCTTC; cdr3_aa: CSARTDNYGYTF
clone_size: few; d_call: NA; v_call: TRBV7-9; j_call: TRBJ2-7; cdr3_nt: TGTGCCAGCAGCCAGAGAAAGCCCATCTACGAGCAGTACTTC; cdr3_aa: CASSQRKPIYEQYF
clone_size: NA; d_call: NA; v_call: TRBV7-8; j_call: TRBJ2-4; cdr3_nt: TGTGCCAGCACGGAGGGACTAGCCAAAAACATTCAGTACTTC; cdr3_aa: CASTEGLAKNIQYF
clone_size: NA; d_call: NA; v_call: TRBV2; j_call: TRBJ1-1; cdr3_nt: TGTGCCAGCAGTGAACGGGCAGGCCTGAACACTGAAGCTTTCTTT; cdr3_aa: CASSERAGLNTEAFF
clone_size: NA; d_call: TRBD1; v_call: TRBV15; j_call: TRBJ2-1; cdr3_nt: TGTGCCACCAGCAGAGAGGGGCAGGGGGCGTTCGATGAGCAGTTCTTC; cdr3_aa: CATSREGQGAFDEQFF
clone_size: NA; d_call: NA; v_call: TRBV2; j_call: TRBJ2-3; cdr3_nt: TGTGCCAGCAGCCTACTAGTCCCCACAGATACGCAGTATTTT; cdr3_aa: CASSLLVPTDTQYF
clone_size: NA; d_call: TRBD1; v_call: TRBV6-1; j_call: TRBJ2-1; cdr3_nt: TGTGCCAGCAGGAGCAGGGGGCGGCTGTTCGATGAGCAGTTCTTC; cdr3_aa: CASRSRGRLFDEQFF
clone_size: NA; d_call: NA; v_call: TRBV2; j_call: TRBJ2-7; cdr3_nt: TGTGCAGGCCGTAGCTCCTACGAGCAGTACTTC; cdr3_aa: CAGRSSYEQYF
clone_size: NA; d_call: NA; v_call: TRBV20-1; j_call: TRBJ2-5; cdr3_nt: TGCAGTGCCCCTCTTAAGGCGACCCAGTACTTC; cdr3_aa: CSAPLKATQYF
clone_size: NA; d_call: NA; v_call: TRBV6-5; j_call: TRBJ1-2; cdr3_nt: TGTGCCAGCAGTTACACAGCTAACTATGGCTACACCTTC; cdr3_aa: CASSYTANYGYTF
clone_size: NA; d_call: NA; v_call: TRBV10-1; j_call: TRBJ2-3; cdr3_nt: TGCGCCAGCAGTGATGGGTCGGAGTCCACAGATACGCAGTATTTT; cdr3_aa: CASSDGSESTDTQYF
clone_size: NA; d_call: TRBD1; v_call: TRBV5-6; j_call: TRBJ1-2; cdr3_nt: TGTGCCAGCAGCTTGGAAGGGACAGGGGGCATCGGGACCTTC; cdr3_aa: CASSLEGTGGIGTF
clone_size: NA; d_call: TRBD2; v_call: TRBV10-1; j_call: TRBJ2-3; cdr3_nt: TGCGCCAGCAGAAAAAGAGTGGGACTAGCGGGAGCAACTAGCACAGATACGCAGTATTTT; cdr3_aa: CASRKRVGLAGATSTDTQYF
clone_size: NA; d_call: NA; v_call: TRBV6-2/TRBV6-3; j_call: TRBJ2-3; cdr3_nt: TGTGCCAGCGCACTGACTAGATCAGGAGATACGCAGTATTTT; cdr3_aa: CASALTRSGDTQYF